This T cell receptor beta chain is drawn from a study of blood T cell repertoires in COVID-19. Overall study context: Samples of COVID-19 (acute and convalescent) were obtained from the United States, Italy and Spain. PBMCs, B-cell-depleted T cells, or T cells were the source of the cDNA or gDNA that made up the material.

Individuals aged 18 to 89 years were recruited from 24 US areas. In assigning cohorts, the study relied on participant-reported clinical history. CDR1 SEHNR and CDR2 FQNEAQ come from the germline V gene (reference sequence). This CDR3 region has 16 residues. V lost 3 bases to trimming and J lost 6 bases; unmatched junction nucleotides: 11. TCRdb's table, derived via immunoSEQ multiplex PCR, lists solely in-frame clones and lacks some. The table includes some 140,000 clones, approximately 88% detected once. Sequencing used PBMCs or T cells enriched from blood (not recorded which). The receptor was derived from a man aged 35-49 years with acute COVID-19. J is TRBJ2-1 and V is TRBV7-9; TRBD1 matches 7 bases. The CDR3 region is CASSFRQGASPNEQFF. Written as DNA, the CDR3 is TGTGCCAGCAGCTTCCGACAGGGCGCAAGTCCCAATGAGCAGTTCTTC. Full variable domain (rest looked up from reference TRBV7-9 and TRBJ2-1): DTGVSQNPRHKITKRGQNVTFRCDPISEHNRLYWYRQTLGQGPEFLTYFQNEAQLEKSRLLSDRFSAERPKGSFSTLEIQRTEQGDSAMYLCASSFRQGASPNEQFFGPGTRLTVL.